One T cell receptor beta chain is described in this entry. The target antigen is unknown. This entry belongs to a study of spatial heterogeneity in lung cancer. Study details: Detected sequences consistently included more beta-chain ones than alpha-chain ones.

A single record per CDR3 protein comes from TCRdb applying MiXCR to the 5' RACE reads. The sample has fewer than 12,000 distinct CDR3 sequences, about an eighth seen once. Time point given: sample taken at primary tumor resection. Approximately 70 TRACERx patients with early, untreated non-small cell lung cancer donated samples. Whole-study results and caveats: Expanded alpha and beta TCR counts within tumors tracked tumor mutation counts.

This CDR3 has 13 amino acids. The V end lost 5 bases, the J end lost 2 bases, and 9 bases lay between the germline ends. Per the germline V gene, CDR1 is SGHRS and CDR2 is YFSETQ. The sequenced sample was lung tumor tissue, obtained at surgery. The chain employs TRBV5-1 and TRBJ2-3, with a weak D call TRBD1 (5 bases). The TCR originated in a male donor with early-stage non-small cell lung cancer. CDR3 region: CASRSDNTDTQYF. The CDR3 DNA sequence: TGCGCCAGCAGATCGGACAACACAGATACGCAGTATTTT.